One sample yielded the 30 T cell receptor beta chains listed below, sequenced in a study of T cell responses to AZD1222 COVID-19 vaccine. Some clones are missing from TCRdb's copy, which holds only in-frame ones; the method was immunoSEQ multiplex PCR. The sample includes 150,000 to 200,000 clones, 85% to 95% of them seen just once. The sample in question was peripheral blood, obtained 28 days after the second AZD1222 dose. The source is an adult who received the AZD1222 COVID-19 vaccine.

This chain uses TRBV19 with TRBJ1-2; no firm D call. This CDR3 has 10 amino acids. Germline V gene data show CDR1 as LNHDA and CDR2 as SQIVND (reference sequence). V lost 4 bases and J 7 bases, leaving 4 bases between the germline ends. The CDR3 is CASSKGGYTF. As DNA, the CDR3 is TGTGCCAGTAGTAAGGGTGGCTACACCTTC.

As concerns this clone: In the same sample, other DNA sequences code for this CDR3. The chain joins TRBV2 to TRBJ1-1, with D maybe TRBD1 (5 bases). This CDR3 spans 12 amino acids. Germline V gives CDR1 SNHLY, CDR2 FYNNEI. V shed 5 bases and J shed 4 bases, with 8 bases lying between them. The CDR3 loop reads CASSRGRTEAFF. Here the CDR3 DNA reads TGTGCCAGCAGTAGGGGTCGCACTGAAGCTTTCTTT. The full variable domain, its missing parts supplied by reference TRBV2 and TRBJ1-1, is EPEVTQTPSHQVTQMGQEVILRCVPISNHLYFYWYRQILGQKVEFLVSFYNNEISEKSEIFDDQFSVERPDGSNFTLKIRSTKLEDSAMYFCASSRGRTEAFFGQGTRLTVV.

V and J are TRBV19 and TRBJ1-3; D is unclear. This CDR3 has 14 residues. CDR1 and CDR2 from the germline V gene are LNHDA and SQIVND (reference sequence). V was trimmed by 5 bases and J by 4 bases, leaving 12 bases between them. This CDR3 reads CASSWKLRGNTIYF. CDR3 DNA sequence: TGTGCCAGTAGTTGGAAACTAAGAGGAAACACCATATATTTT.

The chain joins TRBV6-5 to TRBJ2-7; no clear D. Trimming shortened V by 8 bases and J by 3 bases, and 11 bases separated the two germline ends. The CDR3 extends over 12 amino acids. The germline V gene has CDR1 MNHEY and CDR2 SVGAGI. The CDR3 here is CASQPDGYEQYF. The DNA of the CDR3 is TGTGCCAGCCAACCGGACGGCTACGAGCAGTACTTC.

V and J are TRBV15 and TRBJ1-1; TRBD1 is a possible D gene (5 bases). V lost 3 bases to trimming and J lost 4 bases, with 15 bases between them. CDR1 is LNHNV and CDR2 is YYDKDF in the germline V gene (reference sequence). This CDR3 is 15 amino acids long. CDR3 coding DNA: TGTGCCACCAGCAGGTTCAGGGATAGTAGCACTGAAGCTTTCTTT. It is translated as CATSRFRDSSTEAFF.

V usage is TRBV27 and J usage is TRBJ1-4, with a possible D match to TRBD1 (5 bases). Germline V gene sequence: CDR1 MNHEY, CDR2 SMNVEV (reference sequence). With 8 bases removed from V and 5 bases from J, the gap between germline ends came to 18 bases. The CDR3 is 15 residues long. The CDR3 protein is CASGGVVDANEKLFF. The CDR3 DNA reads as TGTGCCAGCGGAGGGGTTGTGGACGCCAATGAAAAACTGTTTTTT.

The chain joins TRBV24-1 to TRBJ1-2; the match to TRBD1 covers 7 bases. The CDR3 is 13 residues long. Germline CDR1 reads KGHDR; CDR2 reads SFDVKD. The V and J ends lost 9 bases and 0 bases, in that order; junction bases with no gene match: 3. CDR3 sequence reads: CATRGTANYGYTF. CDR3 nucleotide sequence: TGTGCCACCCGCGGGACAGCTAACTATGGCTACACCTTC.

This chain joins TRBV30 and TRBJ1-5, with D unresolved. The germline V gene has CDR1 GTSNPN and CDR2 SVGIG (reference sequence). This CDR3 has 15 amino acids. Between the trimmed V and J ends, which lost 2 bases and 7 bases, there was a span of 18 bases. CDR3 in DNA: TGTGCCTGGAGTTCAACGTGGGAAGTGGGCCAGCCCCAGCATTTT. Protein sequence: CAWSSTWEVGQPQHF.

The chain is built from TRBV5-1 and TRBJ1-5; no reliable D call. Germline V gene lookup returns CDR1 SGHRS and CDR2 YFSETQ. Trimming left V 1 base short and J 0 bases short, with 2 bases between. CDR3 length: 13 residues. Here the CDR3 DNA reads TGCGCCAGCAGCTTGAATAGCAATCAGCCCCAGCATTTT. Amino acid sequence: CASSLNSNQPQHF.

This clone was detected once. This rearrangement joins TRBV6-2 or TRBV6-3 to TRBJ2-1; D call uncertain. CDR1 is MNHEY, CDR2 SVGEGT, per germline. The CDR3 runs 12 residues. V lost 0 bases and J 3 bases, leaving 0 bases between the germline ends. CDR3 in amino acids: CASSYSYNEQFF. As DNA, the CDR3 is TGTGCCAGCAGTTACTCCTACAATGAGCAGTTCTTC.

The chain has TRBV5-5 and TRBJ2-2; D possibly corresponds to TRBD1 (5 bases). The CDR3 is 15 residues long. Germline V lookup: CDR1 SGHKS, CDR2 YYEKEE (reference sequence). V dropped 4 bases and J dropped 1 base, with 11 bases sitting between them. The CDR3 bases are TGTGCCAGCAGCCCAACGACAGAGAACACCGGGGAGCTGTTTTTT. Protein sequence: CASSPTTENTGELFF.

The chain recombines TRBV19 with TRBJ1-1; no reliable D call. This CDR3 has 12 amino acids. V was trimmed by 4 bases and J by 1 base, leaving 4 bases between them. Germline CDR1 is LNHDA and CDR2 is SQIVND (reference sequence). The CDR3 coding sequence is TGTGCCAGTAGTAGAAAGAACACTGAAGCTTTCTTT. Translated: CASSRKNTEAFF.

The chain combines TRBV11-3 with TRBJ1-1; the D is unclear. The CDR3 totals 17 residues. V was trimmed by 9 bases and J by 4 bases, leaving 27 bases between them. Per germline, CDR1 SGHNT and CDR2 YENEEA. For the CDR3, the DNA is TGTGCCAGTGCCAGATTATGTGGAGAAGGGCTCGGCACTGAAGCTTTCTTT. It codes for CASARLCGEGLGTEAFF.

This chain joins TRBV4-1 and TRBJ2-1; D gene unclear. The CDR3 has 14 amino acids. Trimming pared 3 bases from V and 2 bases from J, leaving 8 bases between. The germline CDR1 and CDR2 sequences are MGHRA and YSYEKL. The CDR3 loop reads CASSHLGTYNEQFF. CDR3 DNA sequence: TGCGCCAGCAGCCACCTAGGTACCTACAATGAGCAGTTCTTC.

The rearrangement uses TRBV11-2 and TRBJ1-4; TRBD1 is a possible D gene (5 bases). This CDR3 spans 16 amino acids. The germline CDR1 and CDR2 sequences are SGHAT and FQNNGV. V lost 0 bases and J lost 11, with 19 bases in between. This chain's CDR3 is CASSLDRGEQTGKLFF. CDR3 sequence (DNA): TGTGCCAGCAGCTTAGATCGGGGGGAACAGACCGGGAAACTGTTTTTT.

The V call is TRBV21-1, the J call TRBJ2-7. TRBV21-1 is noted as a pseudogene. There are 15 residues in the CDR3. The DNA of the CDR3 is TGTGCCAGCAGCAAAGCGAAGAGGGGCTCAAACGAGCAGTACTTC. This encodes CASSKAKRGSNEQYF.

The CDR3 here is CASSFFGSGNTGELFF. The CDR3 DNA follows: TGCGCCAGCAGCTTTTTCGGCTCGGGGAACACCGGGGAGCTGTTTTTT. V and J are TRBV5-1 and TRBJ2-2; D is undetermined. V lost 2 bases and J 1 base, leaving 12 bases between the germline ends. Germline CDR1 and CDR2: SGHRS and YFSETQ. The CDR3 runs to 16 residues.

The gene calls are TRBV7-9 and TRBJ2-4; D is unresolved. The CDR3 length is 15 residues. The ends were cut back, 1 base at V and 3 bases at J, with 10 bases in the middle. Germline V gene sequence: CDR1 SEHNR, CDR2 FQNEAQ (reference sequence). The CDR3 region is CASSLDLWSKNIQYF. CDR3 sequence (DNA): TGTGCCAGCAGCTTAGACCTTTGGAGCAAAAACATTCAGTACTTC. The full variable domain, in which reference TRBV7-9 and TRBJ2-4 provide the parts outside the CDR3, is DTGVSQNPRHKITKRGQNVTFRCDPISEHNRLYWYRQTLGQGPEFLTYFQNEAQLEKSRLLSDRFSAERPKGSFSTLEIQRTEQGDSAMYLCASSLDLWSKNIQYFGAGTRLSVL.

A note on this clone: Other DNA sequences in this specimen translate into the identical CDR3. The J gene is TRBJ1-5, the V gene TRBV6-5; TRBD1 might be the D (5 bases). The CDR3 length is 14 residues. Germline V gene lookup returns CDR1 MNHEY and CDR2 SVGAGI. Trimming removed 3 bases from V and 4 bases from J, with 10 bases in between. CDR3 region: CASSYRDSNQPQHF. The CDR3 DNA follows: TGTGCCAGCAGTTATCGGGACTCTAATCAGCCCCAGCATTTT.

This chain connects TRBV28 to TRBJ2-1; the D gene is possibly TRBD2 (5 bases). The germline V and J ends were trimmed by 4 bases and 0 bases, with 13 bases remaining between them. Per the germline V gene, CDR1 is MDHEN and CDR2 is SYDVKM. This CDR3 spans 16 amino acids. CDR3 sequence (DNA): TGTGCCAGCAGTTCCCCAGCGGATCCCTCCTACAATGAGCAGTTCTTC. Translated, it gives CASSSPADPSYNEQFF. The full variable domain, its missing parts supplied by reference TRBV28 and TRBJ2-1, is DVKVTQSSRYLVKRTGEKVFLECVQDMDHENMFWYRQDPGLGLRLIYFSYDVKMKEKGDIPEGYSVSREKKERFSLILESASTNQTSMYLCASSSPADPSYNEQFFGPGTRLTVL.

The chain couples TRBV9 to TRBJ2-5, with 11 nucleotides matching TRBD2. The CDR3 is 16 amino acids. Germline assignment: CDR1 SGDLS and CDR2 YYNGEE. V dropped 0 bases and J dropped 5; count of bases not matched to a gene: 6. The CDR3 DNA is TGTGCCAGCAGCGTAGCAGGGACTAGCGGAGGGGAGACCCAGTACTTC. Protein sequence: CASSVAGTSGGETQYF.

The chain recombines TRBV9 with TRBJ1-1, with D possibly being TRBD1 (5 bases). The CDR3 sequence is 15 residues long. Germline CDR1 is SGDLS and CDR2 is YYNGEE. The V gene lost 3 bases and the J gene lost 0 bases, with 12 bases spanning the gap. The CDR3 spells CASSEGRVLNTEAFF. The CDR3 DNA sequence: TGTGCCAGCAGCGAGGGACGGGTGCTGAACACTGAAGCTTTCTTT.

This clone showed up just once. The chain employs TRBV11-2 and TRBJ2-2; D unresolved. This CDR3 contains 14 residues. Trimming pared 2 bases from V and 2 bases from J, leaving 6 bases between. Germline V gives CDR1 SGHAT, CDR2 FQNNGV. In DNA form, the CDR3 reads TGTGCCAGCAGCTTACTATCAAACACCGGGGAGCTGTTTTTT. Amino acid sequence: CASSLLSNTGELFF.

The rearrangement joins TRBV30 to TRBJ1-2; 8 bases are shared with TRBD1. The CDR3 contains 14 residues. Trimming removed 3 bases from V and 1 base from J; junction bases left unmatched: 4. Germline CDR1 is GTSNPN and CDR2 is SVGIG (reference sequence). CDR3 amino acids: CAWSRTGNNYGYTF. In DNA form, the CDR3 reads TGTGCCTGGAGCCGGACAGGGAATAACTATGGCTACACCTTC.

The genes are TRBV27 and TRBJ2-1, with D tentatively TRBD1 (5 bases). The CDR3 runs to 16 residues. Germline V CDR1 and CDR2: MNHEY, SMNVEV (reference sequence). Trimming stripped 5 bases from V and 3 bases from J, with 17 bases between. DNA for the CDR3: TGTGCCAGCAGTCCCCAAGGGGCTGGTGTCTACAATGAGCAGTTCTTC. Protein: CASSPQGAGVYNEQFF.

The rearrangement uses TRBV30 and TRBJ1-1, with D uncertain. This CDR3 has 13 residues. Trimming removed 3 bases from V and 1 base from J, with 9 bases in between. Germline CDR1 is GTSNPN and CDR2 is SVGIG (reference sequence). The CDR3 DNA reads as TGTGCCTGGAGCGTGGAGGAGAACACTGAAGCTTTCTTT. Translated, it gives CAWSVEENTEAFF.

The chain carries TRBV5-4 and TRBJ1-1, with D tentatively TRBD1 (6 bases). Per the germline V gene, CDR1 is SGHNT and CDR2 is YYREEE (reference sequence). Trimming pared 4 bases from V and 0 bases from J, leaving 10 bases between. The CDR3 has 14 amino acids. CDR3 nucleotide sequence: TGTGCCAGCAGCGGGGGGGCAATGAACACTGAAGCTTTCTTT. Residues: CASSGGAMNTEAFF.

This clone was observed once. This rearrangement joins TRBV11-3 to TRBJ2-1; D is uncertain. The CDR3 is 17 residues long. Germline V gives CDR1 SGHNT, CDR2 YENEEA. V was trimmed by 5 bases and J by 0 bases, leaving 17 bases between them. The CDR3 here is CASSRTTASASYNEQFF. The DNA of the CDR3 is TGTGCCAGCAGCAGAACGACGGCATCAGCCTCCTACAATGAGCAGTTCTTC.

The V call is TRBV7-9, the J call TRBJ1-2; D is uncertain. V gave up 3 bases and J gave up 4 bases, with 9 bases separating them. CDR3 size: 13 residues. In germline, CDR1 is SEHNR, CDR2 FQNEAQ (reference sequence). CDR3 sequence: CASSLPGTYGYTF. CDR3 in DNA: TGTGCCAGCAGCTTGCCCGGCACCTATGGCTACACCTTC. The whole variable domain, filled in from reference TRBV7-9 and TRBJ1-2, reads DTGVSQNPRHKITKRGQNVTFRCDPISEHNRLYWYRQTLGQGPEFLTYFQNEAQLEKSRLLSDRFSAERPKGSFSTLEIQRTEQGDSAMYLCASSLPGTYGYTFGSGTRLTVV.

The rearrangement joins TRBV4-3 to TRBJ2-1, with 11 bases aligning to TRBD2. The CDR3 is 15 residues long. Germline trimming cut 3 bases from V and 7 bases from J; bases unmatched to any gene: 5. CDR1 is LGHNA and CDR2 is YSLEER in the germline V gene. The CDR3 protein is CASSHLAGGENEQFF. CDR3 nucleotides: TGCGCCAGCAGCCATTTAGCGGGAGGGGAAAATGAGCAGTTCTTC.